This paragraph covers one T cell receptor beta chain sequence. One junction end does not reproduce the germline sequence, and a read error may be involved. The CDR3 is 12 amino acids. Looked up from germline, CDR1 is SNHLY and CDR2 is FYNNEI. The TCR beta CDR3 regions underwent amplification using RNA transcripts as the source. First-round RT-PCR targeting the TCR CDR3 was performed with the HTBI primer set. TCRdb reanalysed the multiplex PCR reads using MiXCR and keeps one entry per CDR3 protein. The profile shows 95,000 to 100,000 distinct CDR3 sequences, over 50% of them singletons. This sample is part of a study of T cells in Graves' hyperthyroidism and ophthalmopathy. Graves' hyperthyroidism was deemed stable absent ophthalmopathy progression within 18 months.

The TCR sequence derives from a woman aged 35 to 49 with Graves' hyperthyroidism. The chain has TRBV2 and TRBJ1-1; D gene uncertain. Material for sequencing was blood. In DNA, the CDR3 is TGTGCCAGAAGCACCGAACTGACTGAAGCTCTCTTT. Residues: CARSTELTEALF.